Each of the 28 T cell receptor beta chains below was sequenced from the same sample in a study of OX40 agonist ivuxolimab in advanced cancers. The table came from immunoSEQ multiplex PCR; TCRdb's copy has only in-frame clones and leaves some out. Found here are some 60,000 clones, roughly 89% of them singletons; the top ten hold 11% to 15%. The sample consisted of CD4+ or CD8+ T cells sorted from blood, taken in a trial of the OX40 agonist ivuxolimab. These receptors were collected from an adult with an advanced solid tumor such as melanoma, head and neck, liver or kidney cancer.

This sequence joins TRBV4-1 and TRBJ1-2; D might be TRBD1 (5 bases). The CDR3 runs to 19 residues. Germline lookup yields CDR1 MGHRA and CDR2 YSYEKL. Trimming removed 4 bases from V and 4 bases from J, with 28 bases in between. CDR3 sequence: CASSPLIGPSGPFGYGYTF. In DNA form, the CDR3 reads TGCGCCAGCAGCCCCCTAATAGGGCCCTCAGGGCCCTTTGGCTATGGCTACACCTTC.

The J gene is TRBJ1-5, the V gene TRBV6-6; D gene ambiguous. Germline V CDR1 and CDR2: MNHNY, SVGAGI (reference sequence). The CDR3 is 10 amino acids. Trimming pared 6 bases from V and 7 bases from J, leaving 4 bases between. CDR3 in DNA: TGTGCCAGCAGGGAGCAGCCCCAGCATTTT. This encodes CASREQPQHF.

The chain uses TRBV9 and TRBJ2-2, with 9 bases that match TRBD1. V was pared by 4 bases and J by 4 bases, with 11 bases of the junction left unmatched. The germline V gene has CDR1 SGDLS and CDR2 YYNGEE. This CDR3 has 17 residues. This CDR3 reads CASSSLPGQGGTGELFF. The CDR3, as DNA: TGTGCCAGCAGCTCTCTACCGGGACAGGGCGGCACCGGGGAGCTGTTTTTT. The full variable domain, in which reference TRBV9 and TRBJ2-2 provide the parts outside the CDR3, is DSGVTQTPKHLITATGQRVTLRCSPRSGDLSVYWYQQSLDQGLQFLIQYYNGEERAKGNILERFSAQQFPDLHSELNLSSLELGDSALYFCASSSLPGQGGTGELFFGEGSRLTVL.

CDR3 coding DNA: TGTGCCAGCCGGACTCCTGGGCTCCTGAACATTCAGTACTTC. It specifies CASRTPGLLNIQYF. The chain links TRBV6-5 to TRBJ2-4, with D tentatively TRBD2 (5 bases). V was cut by 8 bases and J by 7 bases, with 18 bases left in between. The germline gives CDR1 MNHEY, CDR2 SVGAGI. The CDR3 spans 14 residues.

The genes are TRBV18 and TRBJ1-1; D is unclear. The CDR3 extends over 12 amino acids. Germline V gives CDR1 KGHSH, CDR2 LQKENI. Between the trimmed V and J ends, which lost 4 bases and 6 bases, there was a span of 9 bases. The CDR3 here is CASSRLYAEAFF. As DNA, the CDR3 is TGTGCCAGCTCACGCCTATACGCTGAAGCTTTCTTT.

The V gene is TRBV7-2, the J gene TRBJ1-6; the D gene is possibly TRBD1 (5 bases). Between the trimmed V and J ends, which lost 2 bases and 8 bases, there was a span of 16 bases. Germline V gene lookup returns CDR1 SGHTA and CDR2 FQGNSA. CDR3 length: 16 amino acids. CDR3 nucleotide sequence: TGTGCCAGCAGCTTAAGCGGGGGTCGCCTTGATTCACCCCTCCACTTT. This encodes CASSLSGGRLDSPLHF.

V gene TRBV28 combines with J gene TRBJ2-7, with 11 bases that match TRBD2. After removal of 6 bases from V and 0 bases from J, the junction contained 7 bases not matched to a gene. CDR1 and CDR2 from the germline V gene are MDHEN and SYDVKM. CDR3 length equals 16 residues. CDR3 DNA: TGTGCCAGCAGCCGCCCGACTAGCGGGACCTCCTACGAGCAGTACTTC. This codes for CASSRPTSGTSYEQYF.

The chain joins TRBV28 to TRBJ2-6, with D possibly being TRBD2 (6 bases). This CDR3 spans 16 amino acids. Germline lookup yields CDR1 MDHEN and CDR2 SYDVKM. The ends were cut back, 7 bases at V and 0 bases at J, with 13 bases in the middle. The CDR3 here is CASTRGGYSGANVLTF. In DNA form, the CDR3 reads TGTGCCAGCACCCGAGGAGGGTACTCTGGGGCCAACGTCCTGACTTTC. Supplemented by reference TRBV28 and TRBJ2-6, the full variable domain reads DVKVTQSSRYLVKRTGEKVFLECVQDMDHENMFWYRQDPGLGLRLIYFSYDVKMKEKGDIPEGYSVSREKKERFSLILESASTNQTSMYLCASTRGGYSGANVLTFGAGSRLTVL.

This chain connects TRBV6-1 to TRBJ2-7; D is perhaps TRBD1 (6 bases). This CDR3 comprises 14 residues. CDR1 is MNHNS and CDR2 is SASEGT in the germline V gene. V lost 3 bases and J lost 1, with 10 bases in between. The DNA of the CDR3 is TGTGCCAGCAGTGAGTCAGGGGAGTCCTACGAGCAGTACTTC. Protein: CASSESGESYEQYF.

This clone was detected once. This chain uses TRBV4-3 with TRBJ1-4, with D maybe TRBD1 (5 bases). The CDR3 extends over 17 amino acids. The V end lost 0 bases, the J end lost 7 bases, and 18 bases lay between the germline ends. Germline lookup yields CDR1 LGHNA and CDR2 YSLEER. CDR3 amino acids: CASSQDGAAGRGEKLFF. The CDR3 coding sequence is TGCGCCAGCAGCCAAGATGGAGCGGCAGGGCGGGGTGAAAAACTGTTTTTT.

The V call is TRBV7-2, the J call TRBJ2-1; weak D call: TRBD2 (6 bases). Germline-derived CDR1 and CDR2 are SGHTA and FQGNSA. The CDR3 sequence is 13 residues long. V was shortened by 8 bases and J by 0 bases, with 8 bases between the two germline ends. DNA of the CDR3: TGTGCCAGCGCGGGGAGCTCCTACAATGAGCAGTTCTTC. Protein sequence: CASAGSSYNEQFF.

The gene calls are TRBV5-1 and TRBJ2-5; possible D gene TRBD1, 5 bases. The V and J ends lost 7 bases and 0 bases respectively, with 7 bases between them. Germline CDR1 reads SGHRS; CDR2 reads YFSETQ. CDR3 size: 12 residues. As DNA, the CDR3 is TGCGCCAGCCGACAGAACCAAGAGACCCAGTACTTC. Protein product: CASRQNQETQYF.

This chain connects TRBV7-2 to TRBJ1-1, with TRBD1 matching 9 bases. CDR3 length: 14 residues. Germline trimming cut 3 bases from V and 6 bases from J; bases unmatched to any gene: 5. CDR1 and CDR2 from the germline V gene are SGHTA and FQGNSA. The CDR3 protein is CASSLSRDRAEAFF. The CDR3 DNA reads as TGTGCCAGCAGCTTGTCCCGGGACAGGGCTGAAGCTTTCTTT.

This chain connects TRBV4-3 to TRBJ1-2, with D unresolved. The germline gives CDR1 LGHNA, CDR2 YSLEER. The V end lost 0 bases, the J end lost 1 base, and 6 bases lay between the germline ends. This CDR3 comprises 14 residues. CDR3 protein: CASSQEYSNYGYTF. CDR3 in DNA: TGCGCCAGCAGCCAAGAGTACAGTAACTATGGCTACACCTTC.

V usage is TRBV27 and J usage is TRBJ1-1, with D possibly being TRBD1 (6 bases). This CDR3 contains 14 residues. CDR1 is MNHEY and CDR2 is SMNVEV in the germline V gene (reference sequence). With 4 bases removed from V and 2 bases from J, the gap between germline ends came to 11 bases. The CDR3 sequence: CASSYPRGNTEAFF. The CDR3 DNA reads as TGTGCCAGCAGTTACCCCAGGGGAAACACTGAAGCTTTCTTT.

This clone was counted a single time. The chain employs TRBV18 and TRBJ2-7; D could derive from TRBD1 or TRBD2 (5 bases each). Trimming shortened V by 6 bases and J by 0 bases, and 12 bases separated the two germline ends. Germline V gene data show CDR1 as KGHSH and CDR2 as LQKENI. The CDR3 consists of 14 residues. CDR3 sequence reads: CASSVGGFSYEQYF. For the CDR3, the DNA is TGTGCCAGCTCTGTTGGGGGTTTCTCCTACGAGCAGTACTTC.

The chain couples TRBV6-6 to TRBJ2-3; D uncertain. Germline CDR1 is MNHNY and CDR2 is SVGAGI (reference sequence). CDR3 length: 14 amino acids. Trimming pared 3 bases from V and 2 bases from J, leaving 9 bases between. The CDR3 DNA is TGTGCCAGCAGTTATAGGCAGAACACAGATACGCAGTATTTT. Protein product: CASSYRQNTDTQYF.

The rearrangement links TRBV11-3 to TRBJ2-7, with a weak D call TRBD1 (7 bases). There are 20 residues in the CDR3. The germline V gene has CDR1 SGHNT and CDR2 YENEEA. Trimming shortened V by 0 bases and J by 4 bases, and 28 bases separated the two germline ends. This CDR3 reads CASSLELVGGTDTQPYEQYF. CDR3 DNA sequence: TGTGCCAGCAGCTTAGAGTTAGTTGGGGGGACAGACACACAACCTTACGAGCAGTACTTC.

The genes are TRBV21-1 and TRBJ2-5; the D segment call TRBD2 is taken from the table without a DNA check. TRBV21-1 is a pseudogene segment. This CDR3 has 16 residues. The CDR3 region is CASSPPVRPYQETQYF. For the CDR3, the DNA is TGTGCCAGCAGTCCCCCTGTGCGTCCGTACCAAGAGACCCAGTACTTC.

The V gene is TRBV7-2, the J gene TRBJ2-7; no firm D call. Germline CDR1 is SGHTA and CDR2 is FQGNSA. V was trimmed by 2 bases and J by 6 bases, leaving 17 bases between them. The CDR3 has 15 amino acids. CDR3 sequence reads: CASSLRTLSSLEQYF. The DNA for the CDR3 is TGTGCCAGCAGCTTAAGAACCTTATCAAGTCTCGAGCAGTACTTC.

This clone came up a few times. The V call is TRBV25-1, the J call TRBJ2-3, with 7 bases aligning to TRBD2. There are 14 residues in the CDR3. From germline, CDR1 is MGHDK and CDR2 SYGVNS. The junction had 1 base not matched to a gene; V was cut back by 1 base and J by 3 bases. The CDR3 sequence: CASSELGGTDTQYF. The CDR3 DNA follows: TGTGCCAGCAGTGAATTGGGAGGGACAGATACGCAGTATTTT.

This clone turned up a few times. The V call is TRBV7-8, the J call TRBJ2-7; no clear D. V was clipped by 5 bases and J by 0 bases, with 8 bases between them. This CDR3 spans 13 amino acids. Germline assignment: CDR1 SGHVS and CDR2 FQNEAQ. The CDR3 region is CASSVENSYEQYF. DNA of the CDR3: TGTGCCAGCAGCGTGGAGAACTCCTACGAGCAGTACTTC.

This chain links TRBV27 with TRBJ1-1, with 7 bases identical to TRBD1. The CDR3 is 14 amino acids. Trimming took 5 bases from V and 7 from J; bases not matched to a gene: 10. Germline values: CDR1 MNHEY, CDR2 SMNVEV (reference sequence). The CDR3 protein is CASSRQGQGGEAFF. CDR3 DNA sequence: TGTGCCAGCAGTAGACAGGGACAAGGGGGTGAAGCTTTCTTT.

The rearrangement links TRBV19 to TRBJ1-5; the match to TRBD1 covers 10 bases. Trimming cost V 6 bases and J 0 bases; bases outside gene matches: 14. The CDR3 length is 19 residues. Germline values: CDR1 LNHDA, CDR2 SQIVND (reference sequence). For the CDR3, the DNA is TGTGCCAGTAGCCCCTCCGGGACAGGGGCACTTTATAGCAATCAGCCCCAGCATTTT. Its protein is CASSPSGTGALYSNQPQHF.

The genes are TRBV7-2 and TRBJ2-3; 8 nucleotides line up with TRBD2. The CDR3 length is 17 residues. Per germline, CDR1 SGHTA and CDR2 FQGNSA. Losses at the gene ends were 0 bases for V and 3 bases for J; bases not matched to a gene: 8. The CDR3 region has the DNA TGTGCCAGCAGCTTAGCCCCGGGACTAGGAGGTACAGATACGCAGTATTTT. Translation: CASSLAPGLGGTDTQYF.

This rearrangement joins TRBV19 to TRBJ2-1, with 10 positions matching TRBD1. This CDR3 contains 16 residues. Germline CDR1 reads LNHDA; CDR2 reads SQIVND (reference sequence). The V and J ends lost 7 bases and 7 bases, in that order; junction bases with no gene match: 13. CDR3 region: CASKGRTGGFLNEQFF. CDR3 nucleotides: TGTGCCAGTAAGGGCCGGACAGGGGGGTTCCTTAATGAGCAGTTCTTC.

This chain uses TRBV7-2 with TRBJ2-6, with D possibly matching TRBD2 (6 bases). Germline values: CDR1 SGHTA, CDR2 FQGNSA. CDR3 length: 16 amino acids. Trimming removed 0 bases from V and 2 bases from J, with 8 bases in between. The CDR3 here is CASSLAGTPGANVLTF. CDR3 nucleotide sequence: TGTGCCAGCAGCTTAGCAGGGACTCCTGGGGCCAACGTCCTGACTTTC. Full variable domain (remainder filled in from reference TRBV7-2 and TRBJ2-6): GAGVSQSPSNKVTEKGKDVELRCDPISGHTALYWYRQSLGQGLEFLIYFQGNSAPDKSGLPSDRFSAERTGGSVSTLTIQRTQQEDSAVYLCASSLAGTPGANVLTFGAGSRLTVL.

The CDR3 loop reads CASRSGRYYGYTF. The CDR3 nucleotides are TGTGCCAGCAGAAGTGGCAGGTACTATGGCTACACCTTC. V and J are TRBV6-5 and TRBJ1-2; D unclear. The CDR3 is 13 amino acids. CDR1 is MNHEY and CDR2 is SVGAGI in the germline V gene. V lost 6 bases, J lost 3 bases, and 11 bases lay in between.